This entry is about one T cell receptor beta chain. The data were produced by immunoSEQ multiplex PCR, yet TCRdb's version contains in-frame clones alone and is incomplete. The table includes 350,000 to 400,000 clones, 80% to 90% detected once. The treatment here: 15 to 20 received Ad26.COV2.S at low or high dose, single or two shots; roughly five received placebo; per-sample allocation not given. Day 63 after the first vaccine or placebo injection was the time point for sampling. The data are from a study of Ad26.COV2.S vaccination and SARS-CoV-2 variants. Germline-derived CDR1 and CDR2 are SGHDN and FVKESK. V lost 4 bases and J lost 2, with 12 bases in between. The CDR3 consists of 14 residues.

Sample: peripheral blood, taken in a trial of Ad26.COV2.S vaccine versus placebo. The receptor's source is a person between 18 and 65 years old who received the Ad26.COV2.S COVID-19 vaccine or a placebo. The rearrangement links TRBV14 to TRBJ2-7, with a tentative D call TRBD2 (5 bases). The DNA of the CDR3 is TGTGCCAGCAGCCCCCCCGGGAAACCCTACGAGCAGTACTTC. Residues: CASSPPGKPYEQYF.